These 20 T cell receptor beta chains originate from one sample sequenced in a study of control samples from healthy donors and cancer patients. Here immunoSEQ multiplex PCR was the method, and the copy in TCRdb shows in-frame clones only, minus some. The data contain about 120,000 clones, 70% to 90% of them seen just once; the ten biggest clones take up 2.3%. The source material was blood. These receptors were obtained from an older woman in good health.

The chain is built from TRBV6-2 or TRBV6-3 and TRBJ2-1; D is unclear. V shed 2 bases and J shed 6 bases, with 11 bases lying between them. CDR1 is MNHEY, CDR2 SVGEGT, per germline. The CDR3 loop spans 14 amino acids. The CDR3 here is CASSYGSLFNEQFF. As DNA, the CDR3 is TGTGCCAGCAGTTACGGATCTCTTTTCAATGAGCAGTTCTTC.

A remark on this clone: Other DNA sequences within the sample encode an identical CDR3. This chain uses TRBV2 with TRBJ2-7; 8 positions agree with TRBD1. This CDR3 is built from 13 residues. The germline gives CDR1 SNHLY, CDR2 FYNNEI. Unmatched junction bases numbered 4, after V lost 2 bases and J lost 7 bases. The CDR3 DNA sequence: TGTGCCAGCAGTGAACAGGGGGCAGGTGAGCAGTACTTC. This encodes CASSEQGAGEQYF. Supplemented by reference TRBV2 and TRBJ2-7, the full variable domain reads EPEVTQTPSHQVTQMGQEVILRCVPISNHLYFYWYRQILGQKVEFLVSFYNNEISEKSEIFDDQFSVERPDGSNFTLKIRSTKLEDSAMYFCASSEQGAGEQYFGPGTRLTVT.

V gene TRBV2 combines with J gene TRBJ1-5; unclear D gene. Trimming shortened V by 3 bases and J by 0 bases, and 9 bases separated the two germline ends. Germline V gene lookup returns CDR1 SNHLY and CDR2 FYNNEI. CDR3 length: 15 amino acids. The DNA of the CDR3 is TGTGCCAGCAGTGAGGTAGCGATTAGCAATCAGCCCCAGCATTTT. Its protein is CASSEVAISNQPQHF.

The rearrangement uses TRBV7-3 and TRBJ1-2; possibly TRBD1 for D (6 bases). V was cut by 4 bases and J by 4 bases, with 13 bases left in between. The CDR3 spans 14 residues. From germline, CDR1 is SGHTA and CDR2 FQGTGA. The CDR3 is CASSSHRAGYGYTF. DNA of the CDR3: TGTGCCAGCAGCTCGCACAGGGCTGGCTATGGCTACACCTTC.

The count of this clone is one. DNA of the CDR3: TGTGCCATCAGTGAGTCGAGAGGGGACAATGAGCAGTTCTTC. Amino acids: CAISESRGDNEQFF. The rearrangement joins TRBV10-3 to TRBJ2-1; D is possibly TRBD1 or TRBD2 (5 bases each). Germline CDR1 reads ENHRY; CDR2 reads SYGVKD. This CDR3 is 14 amino acids long. With 0 bases removed from V and 5 bases from J, the gap between germline ends came to 8 bases.

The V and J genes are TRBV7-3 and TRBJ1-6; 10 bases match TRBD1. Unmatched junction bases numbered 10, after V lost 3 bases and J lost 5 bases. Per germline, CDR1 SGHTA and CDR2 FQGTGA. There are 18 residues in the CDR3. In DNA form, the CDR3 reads TGTGCCAGCAGCTTGGGTCCCCGGGACAGGGGAAATAATTCACCCCTCCACTTT. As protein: CASSLGPRDRGNNSPLHF.

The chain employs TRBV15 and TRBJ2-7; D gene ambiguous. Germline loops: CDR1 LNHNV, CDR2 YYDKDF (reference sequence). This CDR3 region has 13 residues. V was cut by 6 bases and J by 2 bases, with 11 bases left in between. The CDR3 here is CATSRSQTYEQYF. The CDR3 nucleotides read TGTGCCACCAGTCGGAGTCAGACCTACGAGCAGTACTTC.

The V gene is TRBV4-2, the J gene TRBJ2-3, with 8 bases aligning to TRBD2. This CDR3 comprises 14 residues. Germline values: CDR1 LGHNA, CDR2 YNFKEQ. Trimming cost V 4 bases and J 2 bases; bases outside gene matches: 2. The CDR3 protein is CASSLAGLTDTQYF. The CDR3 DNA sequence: TGTGCCAGCAGCCTAGCGGGGCTCACAGATACGCAGTATTTT.

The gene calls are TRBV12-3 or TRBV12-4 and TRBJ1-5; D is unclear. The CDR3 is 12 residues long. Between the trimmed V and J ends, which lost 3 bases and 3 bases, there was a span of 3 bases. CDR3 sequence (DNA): TGTGCCAGCAGTTTTATCAATCAGCCCCAGCATTTT. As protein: CASSFINQPQHF.

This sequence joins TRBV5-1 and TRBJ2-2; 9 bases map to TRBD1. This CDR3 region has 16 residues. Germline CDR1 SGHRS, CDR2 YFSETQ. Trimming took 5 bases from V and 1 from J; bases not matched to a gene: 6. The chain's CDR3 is CASRSPGQGNTGELFF. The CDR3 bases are TGCGCCAGCAGGTCACCGGGACAGGGGAACACCGGGGAGCTGTTTTTT. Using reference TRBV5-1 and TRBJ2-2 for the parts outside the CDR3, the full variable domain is KAGVTQTPRYLIKTRGQQVTLSCSPISGHRSVSWYQQTPGQGLQFLFEYFSETQRNKGNFPGRFSGRQFSNSRSEMNVSTLELGDSALYLCASRSPGQGNTGELFFGEGSRLTVL.

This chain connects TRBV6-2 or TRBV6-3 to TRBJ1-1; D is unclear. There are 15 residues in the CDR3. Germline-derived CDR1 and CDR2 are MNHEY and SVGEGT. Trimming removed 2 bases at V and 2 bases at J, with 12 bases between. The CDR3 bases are TGTGCCAGCAGTTACCGGGCAGCTTTAAACACTGAAGCTTTCTTT. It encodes CASSYRAALNTEAFF.

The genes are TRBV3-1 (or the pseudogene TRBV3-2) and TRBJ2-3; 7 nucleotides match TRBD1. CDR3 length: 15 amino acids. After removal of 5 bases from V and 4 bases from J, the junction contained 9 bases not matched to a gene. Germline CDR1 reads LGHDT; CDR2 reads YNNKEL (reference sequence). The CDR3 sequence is CASSSDRVFPDTQYF. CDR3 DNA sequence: TGTGCCAGCAGCTCAGACAGGGTTTTCCCAGATACGCAGTATTTT.

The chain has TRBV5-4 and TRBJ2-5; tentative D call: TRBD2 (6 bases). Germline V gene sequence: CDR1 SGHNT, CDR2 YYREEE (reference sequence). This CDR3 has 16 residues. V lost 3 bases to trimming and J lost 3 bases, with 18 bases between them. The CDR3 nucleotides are TGTGCCAGCAGCTCGTTCCGGGACTTGGAAAAAGAGACCCAGTACTTC. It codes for CASSSFRDLEKETQYF. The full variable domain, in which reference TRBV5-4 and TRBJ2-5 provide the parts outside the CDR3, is ETGVTQSPTHLIKTRGQQVTLRCSSQSGHNTVSWYQQALGQGPQFIFQYYREEENGRGNFPPRFSGLQFPNYSSELNVNALELDDSALYLCASSSFRDLEKETQYFGPGTRLLVL.

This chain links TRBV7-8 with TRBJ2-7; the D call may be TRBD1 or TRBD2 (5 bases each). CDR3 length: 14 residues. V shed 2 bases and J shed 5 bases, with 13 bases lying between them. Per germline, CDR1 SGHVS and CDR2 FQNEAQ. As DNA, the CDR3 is TGTGCCAGCAGCTTATCCCCAGGGAGAGACGAGCAGTACTTC. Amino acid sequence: CASSLSPGRDEQYF.

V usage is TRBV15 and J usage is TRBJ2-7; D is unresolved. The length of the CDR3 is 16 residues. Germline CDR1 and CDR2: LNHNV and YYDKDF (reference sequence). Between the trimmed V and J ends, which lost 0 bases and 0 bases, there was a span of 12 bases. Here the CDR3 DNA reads TGTGCCACCAGCAGAGATCGGGCGGTTCCCTCCTACGAGCAGTACTTC. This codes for CATSRDRAVPSYEQYF.

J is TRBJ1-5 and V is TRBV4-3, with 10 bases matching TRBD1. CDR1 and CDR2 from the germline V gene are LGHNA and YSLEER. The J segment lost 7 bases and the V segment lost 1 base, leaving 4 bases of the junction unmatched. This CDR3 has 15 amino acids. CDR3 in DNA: TGCGCCAGCAGCCAAGCCGGGACAGGGGACCAGCCCCAGCATTTT. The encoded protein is CASSQAGTGDQPQHF.

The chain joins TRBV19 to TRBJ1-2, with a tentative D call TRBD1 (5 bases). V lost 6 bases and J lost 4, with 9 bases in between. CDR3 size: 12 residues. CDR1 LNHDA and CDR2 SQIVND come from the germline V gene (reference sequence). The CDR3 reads CASRQGSYGYTF. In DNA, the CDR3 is TGTGCCAGTAGGCAGGGTAGCTATGGCTACACCTTC.

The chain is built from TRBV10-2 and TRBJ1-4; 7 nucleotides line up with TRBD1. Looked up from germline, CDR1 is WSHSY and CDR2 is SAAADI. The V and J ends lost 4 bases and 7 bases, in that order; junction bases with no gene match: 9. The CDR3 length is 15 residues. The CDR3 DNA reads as TGCGCCAGCAGTGGACAGGGTACGGGAGGTGAAAAACTGTTTTTT. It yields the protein CASSGQGTGGEKLFF.

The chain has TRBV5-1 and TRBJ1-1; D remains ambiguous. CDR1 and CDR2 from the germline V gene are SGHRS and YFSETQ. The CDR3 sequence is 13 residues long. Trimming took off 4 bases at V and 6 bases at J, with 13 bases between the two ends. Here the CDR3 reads CASSPNSDPEAFF. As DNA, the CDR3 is TGCGCCAGCAGCCCCAACTCGGATCCTGAAGCTTTCTTT.

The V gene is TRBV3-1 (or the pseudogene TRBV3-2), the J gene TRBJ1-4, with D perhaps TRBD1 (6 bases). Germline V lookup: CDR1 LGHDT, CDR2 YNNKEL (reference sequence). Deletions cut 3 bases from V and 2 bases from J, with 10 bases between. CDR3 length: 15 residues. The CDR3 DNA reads TGTGCCAGCAGCCACCAACAGGGTACTAATGAAAAACTGTTTTTT. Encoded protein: CASSHQQGTNEKLFF.